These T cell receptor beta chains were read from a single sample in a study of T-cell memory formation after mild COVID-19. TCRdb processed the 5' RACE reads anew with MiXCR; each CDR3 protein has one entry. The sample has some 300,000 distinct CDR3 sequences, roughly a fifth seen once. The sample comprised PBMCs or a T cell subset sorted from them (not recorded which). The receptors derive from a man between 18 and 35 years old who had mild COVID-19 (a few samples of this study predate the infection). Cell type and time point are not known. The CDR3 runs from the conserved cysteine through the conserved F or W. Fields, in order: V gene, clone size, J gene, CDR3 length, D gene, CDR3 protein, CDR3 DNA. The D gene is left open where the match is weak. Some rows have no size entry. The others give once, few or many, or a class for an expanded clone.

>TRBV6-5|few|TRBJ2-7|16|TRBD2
CASRKRLAGGLYEQYF
TGTGCCAGCAGAAAGAGGCTAGCGGGGGGCCTATACGAGCAGTACTTC
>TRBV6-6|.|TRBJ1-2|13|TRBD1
CASSYTQGAGYTF
TGTGCCAGCAGTTATACACAGGGGGCTGGATACACCTTC
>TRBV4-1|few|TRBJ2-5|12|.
CASSQGEGTQYF
TGCGCCAGCAGCCAAGGGGAAGGGACCCAGTACTTC
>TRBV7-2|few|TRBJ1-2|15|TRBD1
CASSLDRGAGYGYTF
TGTGCCAGCAGCTTAGACAGGGGCGCCGGCTATGGCTACACCTTC
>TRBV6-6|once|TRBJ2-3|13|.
CASRLGGTDTQYF
TGTGCCAGCAGGTTAGGAGGCACAGATACGCAGTATTTT
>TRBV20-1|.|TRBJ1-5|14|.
CSATTDQGQQPQHF
TGCAGTGCTACCACGGACCAGGGCCAGCAGCCCCAGCATTTT
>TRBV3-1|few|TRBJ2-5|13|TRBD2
CASGLAGGETQYF
TGTGCCAGTGGACTAGCGGGGGGTGAGACCCAGTACTTC
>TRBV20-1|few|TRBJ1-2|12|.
CSARPRGYGYTF
TGCAGTGCTAGACCCCGGGGGTATGGCTACACCTTC
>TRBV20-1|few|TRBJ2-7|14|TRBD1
CSARAGTGGNEQYF
TGCAGTGCAAGGGCCGGGACAGGGGGAAACGAGCAGTACTTC
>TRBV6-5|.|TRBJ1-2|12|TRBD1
CASRFDRGGYTF
TGTGCCAGCAGATTTGACAGGGGAGGCTACACCTTC
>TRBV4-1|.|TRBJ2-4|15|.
CASSQESLGGNIQYF
TGCGCCAGCAGCCAAGAGTCCCTCGGGGGAAACATTCAGTACTTC
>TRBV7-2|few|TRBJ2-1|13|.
CASRSGGTDEQFF
TGTGCCAGCAGATCCGGGGGTACAGATGAGCAGTTCTTC
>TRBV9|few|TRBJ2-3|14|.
CASSVIGSTDTQYF
TGTGCCAGCAGCGTGATAGGCAGCACAGATACGCAGTATTTT
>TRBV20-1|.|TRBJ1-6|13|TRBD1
CSATHRGRSPLHF
TGCAGTGCTACCCACAGGGGACGGTCACCCCTCCACTTT
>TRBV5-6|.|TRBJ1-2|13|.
CASSFEQNYGYTF
TGTGCCAGCAGCTTCGAGCAGAACTATGGCTACACCTTC
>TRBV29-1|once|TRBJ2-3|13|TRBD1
CSGWTGGTDTQYF
TGCAGCGGCTGGACAGGCGGCACAGATACGCAGTATTTT
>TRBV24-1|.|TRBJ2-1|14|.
CATSDLWGENEQFF
TGTGCCACCAGTGATCTCTGGGGGGAGAATGAGCAGTTCTTC
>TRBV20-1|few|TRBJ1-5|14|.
CSAKGSTFNQPQHF
TGCAGTGCAAAGGGGTCAACATTCAATCAGCCCCAGCATTTT